The TCR beta chain under discussion was sequenced for a study of blood T cell repertoires in COVID-19. Study information: Collection of acute and convalescent COVID-19 samples took place in the United States, Italy and Spain. T cells, B-cell-depleted T cells, or PBMCs provided the cDNA or gDNA that served as material.

This CDR3 has 14 residues. The V and J ends lost 1 base and 6 bases respectively, with 13 bases between them. CDR1 SGHDT and CDR2 YYEEEE come from the germline V gene. How the authors handled the data: Reference gene primer amplification yielded estimated nucleated cell counts. Method: immunoSEQ multiplex PCR; TCRdb's copy keeps in-frame clones and lacks some. The DNA gave D and trimming, while V, J and clone size come from that table. This sample has 300,000 to 450,000 clones; less than 85% occur once, and the top ten carry roughly 3.7%. J is TRBJ1-1 and V is TRBV5-6; D is perhaps TRBD1 (5 bases). Sample: peripheral blood. The TCR was taken from a woman under 30 with acute or convalescent COVID-19. CDR3 region: CASSLLGGGAEAFF. The CDR3 bases are TGTGCCAGCAGCTTGCTGGGGGGAGGGGCTGAAGCTTTCTTT.